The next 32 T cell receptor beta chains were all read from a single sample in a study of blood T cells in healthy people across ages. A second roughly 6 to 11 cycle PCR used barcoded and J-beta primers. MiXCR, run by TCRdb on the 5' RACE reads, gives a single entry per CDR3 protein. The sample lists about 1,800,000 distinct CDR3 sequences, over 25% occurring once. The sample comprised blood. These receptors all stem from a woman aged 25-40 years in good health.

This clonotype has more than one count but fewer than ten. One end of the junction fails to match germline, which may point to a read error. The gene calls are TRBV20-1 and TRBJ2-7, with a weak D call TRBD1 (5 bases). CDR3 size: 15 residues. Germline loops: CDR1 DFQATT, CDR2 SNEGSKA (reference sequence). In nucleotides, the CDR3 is TGCGGTGCCGAAGACAGTAAACGACCCTCCTACGAGCAGTACTTC. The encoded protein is CGAEDSKRPSYEQYF.

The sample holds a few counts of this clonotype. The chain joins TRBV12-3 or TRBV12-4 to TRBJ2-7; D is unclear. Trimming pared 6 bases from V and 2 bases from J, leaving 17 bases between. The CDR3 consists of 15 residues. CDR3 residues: CASSSVSLTTYEQYF. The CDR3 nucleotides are TGTGCCAGCAGCTCCGTTAGTCTAACCACCTACGAGCAGTACTTC.

The CDR3 bases are TGTGCCAGCAGTTCCCCGACAGGGCCCCTCTATAATTCACCCCTCCACTTT. Protein sequence: CASSSPTGPLYNSPLHF. J is TRBJ1-6 and V is TRBV6-5; 7 bases are a match to TRBD1. Germline values: CDR1 MNHEY, CDR2 SVGAGI. The CDR3 sequence is 17 residues long. V lost 4 bases and J lost 3; bases outside the gene matches: 9.

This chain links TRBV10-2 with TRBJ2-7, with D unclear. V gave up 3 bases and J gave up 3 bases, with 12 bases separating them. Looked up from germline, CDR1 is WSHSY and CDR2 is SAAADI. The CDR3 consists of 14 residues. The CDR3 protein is CASSDWASGYEQYF. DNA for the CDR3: TGCGCCAGCAGTGATTGGGCCTCGGGCTACGAGCAGTACTTC.

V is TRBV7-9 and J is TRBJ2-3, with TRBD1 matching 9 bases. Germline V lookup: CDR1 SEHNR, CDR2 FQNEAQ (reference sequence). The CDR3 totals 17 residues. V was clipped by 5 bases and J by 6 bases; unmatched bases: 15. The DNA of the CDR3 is TGTGCCAGCAGCCCGGCCGGGACAGGGATTCGAGGGGATACGCAGTATTTT. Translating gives CASSPAGTGIRGDTQYF.

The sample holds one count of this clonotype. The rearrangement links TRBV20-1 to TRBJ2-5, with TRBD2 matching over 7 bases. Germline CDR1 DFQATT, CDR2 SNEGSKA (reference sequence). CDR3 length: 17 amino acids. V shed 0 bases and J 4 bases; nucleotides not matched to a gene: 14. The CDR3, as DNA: TGCAGTGCTAGAGATATCCAACTTCGGGGGGTGCGAGAGACCCAGTACTTC. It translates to CSARDIQLRGVRETQYF.

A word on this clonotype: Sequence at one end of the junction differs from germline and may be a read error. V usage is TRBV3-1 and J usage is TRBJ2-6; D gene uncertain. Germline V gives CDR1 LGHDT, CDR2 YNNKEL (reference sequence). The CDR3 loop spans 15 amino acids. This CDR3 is CAGSPRLDGANVLTF. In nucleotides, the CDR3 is TGTGCCGGCAGCCCCCGTTTGGATGGGGCCAACGTCCTGACTTTC.

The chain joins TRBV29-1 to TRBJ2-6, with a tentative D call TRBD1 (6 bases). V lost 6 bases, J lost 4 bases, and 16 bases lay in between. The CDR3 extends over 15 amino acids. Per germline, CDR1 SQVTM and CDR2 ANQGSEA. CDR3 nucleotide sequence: TGCAGCGTGCTACAGGGTGTTCCCGGGGCCAACGTCCTGACTTTC. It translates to CSVLQGVPGANVLTF.

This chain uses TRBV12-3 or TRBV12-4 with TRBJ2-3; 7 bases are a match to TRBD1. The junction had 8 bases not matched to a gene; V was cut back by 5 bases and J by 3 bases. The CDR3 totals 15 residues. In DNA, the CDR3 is TGTGCCAGCAGTCTCCTCGAACAGGGGACAGATACGCAGTATTTT. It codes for CASSLLEQGTDTQYF.

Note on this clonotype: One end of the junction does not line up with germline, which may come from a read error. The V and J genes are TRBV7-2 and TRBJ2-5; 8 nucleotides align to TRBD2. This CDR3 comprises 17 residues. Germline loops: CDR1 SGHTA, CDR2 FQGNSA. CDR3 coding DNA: TGTGTCAGCAGCTTGGGCGTAGCGGGAAGCGGCGGGGAGACCCAGTACTTC. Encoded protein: CVSSLGVAGSGGETQYF.

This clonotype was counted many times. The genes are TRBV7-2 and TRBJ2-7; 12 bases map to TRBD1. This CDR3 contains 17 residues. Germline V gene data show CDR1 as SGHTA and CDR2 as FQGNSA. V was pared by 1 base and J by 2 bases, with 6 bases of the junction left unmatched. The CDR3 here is CASSLGGTGGYTYEQYF. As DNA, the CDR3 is TGTGCCAGCAGCTTAGGTGGGACAGGGGGCTATACCTACGAGCAGTACTTC.

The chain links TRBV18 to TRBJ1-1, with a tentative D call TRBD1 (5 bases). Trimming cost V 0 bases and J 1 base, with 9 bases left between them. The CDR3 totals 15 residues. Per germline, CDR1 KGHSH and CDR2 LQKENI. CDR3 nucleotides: TGTGCCAGCTCACCACCGAAGGGGAAGAACACTGAAGCTTTCTTT. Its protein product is CASSPPKGKNTEAFF.

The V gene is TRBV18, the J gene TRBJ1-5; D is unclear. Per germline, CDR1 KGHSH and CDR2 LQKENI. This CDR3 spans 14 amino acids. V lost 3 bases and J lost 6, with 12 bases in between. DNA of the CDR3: TGTGCCAGCTCACCCTCCGCAGTGGGTCAGCCCCAGCATTTT. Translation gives CASSPSAVGQPQHF.

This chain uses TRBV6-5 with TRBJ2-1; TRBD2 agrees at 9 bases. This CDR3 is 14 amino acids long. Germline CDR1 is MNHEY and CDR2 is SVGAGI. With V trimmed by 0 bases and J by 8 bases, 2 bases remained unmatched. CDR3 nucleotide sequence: TGTGCCAGCAGTTACTCGGGACTAGCAGATGAGCAGTTCTTC. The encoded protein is CASSYSGLADEQFF.

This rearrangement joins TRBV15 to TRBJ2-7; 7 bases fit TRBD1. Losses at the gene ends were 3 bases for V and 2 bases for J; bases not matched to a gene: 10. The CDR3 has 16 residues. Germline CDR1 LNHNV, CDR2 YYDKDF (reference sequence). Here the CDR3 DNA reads TGTGCCACCAGCAGTGAAAGGACAGGCCTAACCTACGAGCAGTACTTC. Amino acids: CATSSERTGLTYEQYF.

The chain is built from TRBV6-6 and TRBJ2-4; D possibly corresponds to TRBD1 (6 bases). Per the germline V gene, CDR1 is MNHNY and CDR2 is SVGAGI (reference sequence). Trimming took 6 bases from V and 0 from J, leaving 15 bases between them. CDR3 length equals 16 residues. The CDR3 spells CASSAGQTLAKNIQYF. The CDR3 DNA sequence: TGTGCCAGCAGCGCCGGACAGACCTTAGCCAAAAACATTCAGTACTTC.

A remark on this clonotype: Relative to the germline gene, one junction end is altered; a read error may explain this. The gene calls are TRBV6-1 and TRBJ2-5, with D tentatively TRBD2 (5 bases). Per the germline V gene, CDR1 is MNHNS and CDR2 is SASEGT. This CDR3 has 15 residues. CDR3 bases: TGTGCCAGCAGTGACGGGGTCAGATCCGAAGAGACCCAGTACTTT. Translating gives CASSDGVRSEETQYF.

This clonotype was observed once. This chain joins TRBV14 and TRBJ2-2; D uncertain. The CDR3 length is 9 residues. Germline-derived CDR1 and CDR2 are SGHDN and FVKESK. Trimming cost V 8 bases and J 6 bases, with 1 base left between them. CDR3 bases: TGTGCCAGCGCCGGGGAGCTGTTTTTT. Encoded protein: CASAGELFF. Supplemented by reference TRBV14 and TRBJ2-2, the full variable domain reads EAGVTQFPSHSVIEKGQTVTLRCDPISGHDNLYWYRRVMGKEIKFLLHFVKESKQDESGMPNNRFLAERTGGTYSTLKVQPAELEDSGVYFCASAGELFFGEGSRLTVL.

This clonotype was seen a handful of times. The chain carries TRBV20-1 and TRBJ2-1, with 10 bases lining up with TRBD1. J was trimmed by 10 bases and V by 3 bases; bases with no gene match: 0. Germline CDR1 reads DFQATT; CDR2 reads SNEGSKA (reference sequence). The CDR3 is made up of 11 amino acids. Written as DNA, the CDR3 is TGCAGTGCTAGGACAGGGGGCGAGCAGTTCTTC. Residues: CSARTGGEQFF.

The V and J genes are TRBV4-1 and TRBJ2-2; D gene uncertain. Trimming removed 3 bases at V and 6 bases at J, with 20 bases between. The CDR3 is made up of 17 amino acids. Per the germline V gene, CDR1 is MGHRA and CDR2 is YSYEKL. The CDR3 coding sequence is TGCGCCAGCAGCCATCGTCCGGACGCTATAGGTTCCGGGGAGCTGTTTTTT. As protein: CASSHRPDAIGSGELFF.

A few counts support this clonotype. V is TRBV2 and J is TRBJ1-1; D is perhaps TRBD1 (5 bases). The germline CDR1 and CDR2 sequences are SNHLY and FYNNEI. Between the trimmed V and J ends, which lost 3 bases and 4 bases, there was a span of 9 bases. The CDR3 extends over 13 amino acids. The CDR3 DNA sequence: TGTGCCAGCAGTGATAGCAGGGTCACTGAAGCTTTCTTT. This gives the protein CASSDSRVTEAFF.

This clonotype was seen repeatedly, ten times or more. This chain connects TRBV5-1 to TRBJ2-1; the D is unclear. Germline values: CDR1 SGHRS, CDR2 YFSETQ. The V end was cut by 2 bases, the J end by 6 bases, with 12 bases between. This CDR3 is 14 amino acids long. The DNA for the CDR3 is TGCGCCAGCAGCTTTCTTGGTCCTATCAATGAGCAGTTCTTC. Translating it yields CASSFLGPINEQFF.

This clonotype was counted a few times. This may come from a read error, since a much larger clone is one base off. CDR3 nucleotides: TGCAGCGCCCCGGGACAGGGGGCTGGGGGGCAGTTCTTC. Its protein product is CSAPGQGAGGQFF. The chain combines TRBV29-1 with TRBJ2-1; 12 bases match TRBD1. Per the germline V gene, CDR1 is SQVTM and CDR2 is ANQGSEA. The CDR3 extends over 13 amino acids. V lost 7 bases, J lost 12 bases, and 10 bases stayed unmatched.

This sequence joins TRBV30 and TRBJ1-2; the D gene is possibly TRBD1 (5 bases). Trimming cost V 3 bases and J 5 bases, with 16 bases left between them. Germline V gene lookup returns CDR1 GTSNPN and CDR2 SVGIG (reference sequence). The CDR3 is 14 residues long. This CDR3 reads CAWRNGGFEYGYTF. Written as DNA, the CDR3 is TGTGCCTGGAGAAATGGGGGTTTCGAATATGGCTACACCTTC.

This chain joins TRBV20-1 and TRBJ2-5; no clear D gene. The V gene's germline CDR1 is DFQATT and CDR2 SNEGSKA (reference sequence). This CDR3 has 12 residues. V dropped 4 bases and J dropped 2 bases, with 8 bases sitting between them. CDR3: CSAILRQETQYF. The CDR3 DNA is TGCAGTGCTATCCTACGGCAAGAGACCCAGTACTTC.

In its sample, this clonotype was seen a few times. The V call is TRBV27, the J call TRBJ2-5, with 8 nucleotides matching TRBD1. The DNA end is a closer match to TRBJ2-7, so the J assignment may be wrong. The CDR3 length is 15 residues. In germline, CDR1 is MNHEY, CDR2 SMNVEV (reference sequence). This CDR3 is CASSSTGAISDEQYF. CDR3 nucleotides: TGTGCCAGCAGCTCGACAGGGGCGATATCGGACGAGCAGTACTTC.

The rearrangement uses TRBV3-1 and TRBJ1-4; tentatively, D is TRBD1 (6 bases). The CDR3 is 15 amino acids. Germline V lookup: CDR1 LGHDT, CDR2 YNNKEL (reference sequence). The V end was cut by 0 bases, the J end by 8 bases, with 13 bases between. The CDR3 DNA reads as TGTGCCAGCAGCCAAGATGGCGACAGGTGGGAAAAACTGTTTTTT. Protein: CASSQDGDRWEKLFF. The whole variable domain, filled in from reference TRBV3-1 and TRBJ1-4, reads DTAVSQTPKYLVTQMGNDKSIKCEQNLGHDTMYWYKQDSKKFLKIMFSYNNKELIINETVPNRFSPKSPDKAHLNLHINSLELGDSAVYFCASSQDGDRWEKLFFGSGTQLSVL.

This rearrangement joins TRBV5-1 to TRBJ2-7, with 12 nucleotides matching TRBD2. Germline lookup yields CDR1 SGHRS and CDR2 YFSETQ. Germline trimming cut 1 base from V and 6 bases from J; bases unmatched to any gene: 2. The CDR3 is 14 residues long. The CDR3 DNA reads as TGCGCCAGCAGCTTGCTACTAGCGGGGGGCGAGCAGTACTTC. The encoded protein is CASSLLLAGGEQYF. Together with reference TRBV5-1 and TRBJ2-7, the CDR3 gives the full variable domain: KAGVTQTPRYLIKTRGQQVTLSCSPISGHRSVSWYQQTPGQGLQFLFEYFSETQRNKGNFPGRFSGRQFSNSRSEMNVSTLELGDSALYLCASSLLLAGGEQYFGPGTRLTVT.

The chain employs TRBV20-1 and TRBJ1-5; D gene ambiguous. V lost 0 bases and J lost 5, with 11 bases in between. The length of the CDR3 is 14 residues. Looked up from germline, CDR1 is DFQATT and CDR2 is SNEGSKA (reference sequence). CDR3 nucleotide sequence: TGCAGTGCTAGAGATCCTAGGCGGGATCAGCCCCAGCATTTT. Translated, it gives CSARDPRRDQPQHF.

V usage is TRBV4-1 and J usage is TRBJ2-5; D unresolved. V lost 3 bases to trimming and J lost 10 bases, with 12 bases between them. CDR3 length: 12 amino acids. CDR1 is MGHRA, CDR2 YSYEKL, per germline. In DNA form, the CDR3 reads TGCGCCAGCAGCCACCCACTGGGGTACCAGTACTTC. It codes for CASSHPLGYQYF.

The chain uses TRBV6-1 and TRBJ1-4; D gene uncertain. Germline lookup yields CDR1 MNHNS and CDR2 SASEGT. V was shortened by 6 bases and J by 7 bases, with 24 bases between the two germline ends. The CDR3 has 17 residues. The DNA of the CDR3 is TGTGCCAGCAGCGGCGGATCCGGTCGGGCGGCGAGTGAAAAACTGTTTTTT. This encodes CASSGGSGRAASEKLFF.

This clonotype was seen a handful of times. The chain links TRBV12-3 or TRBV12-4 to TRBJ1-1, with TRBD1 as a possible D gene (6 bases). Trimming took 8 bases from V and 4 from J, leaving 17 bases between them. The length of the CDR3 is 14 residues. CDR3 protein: CASEAGALGTEAFF. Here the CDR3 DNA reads TGTGCCAGCGAGGCAGGGGCCCTTGGCACTGAAGCTTTCTTT.